The 17 T cell receptor beta chains given below trace back to one sample, sequenced in a study of blood T cell repertoires in COVID-19. The table came from immunoSEQ multiplex PCR; TCRdb's copy has only in-frame clones and leaves some out. The sample has some 20,000 clones; roughly 86% are singletons. The sequenced material came from peripheral blood. Receptors originate from a human donor in a cohort sampled during active COVID-19.

In DNA, the CDR3 is TGTGCCAGCAGGCTGACTAGCGGGTTTGGTCAGCAGTACTTC. It codes for CASRLTSGFGQQYF. The rearrangement links TRBV16 to TRBJ2-7, with 10 bases that match TRBD2. This CDR3 spans 14 amino acids. In germline, CDR1 is KGHSY, CDR2 FQNENV. J lost 8 bases, V lost 6 bases, and 10 bases had no gene match.

Only one count was recorded for this clone. V and J are TRBV10-2 and TRBJ2-7, with TRBD2 matching over 12 bases. The CDR3 sequence is 13 residues long. Germline trimming cut 8 bases from V and 3 bases from J; bases unmatched to any gene: 2. Germline loops: CDR1 WSHSY, CDR2 SAAADI. CDR3 residues: CASLTSGSYEQYF. The CDR3 region has the DNA TGCGCCAGCCTGACTAGCGGGAGCTACGAGCAGTACTTC.

The CDR3 nucleotides are TGCAGCGTCCTGGGACAGACCTACGAGCAGTACTTC. It specifies CSVLGQTYEQYF. J is TRBJ2-7 and V is TRBV29-1; 7 nucleotides line up with TRBD1. This CDR3 is 12 amino acids long. The germline gives CDR1 SQVTM, CDR2 ANQGSEA. Germline trimming cut 6 bases from V and 2 bases from J; bases unmatched to any gene: 4.

The genes are TRBV30 and TRBJ1-3; perhaps TRBD1 as D (6 bases). Per the germline V gene, CDR1 is GTSNPN and CDR2 is SVGIG (reference sequence). The CDR3 is 15 amino acids. Trimming took off 5 bases at V and 0 bases at J, with 14 bases between the two ends. This chain's CDR3 is CAWGRDIISGNTIYF. The CDR3 DNA reads TGTGCCTGGGGTCGGGACATCATCTCTGGAAACACCATATATTTT.

The chain is built from TRBV24-1 and TRBJ2-7; the match to TRBD2 covers 7 bases. The CDR3 runs to 13 residues. J lost 0 bases, V lost 9 bases, and 4 bases had no gene match. The germline V gene encodes CDR1 KGHDR and CDR2 SFDVKD. Here the CDR3 reads CATLGRVSYEQYF. For the CDR3, the DNA is TGTGCCACCTTGGGGAGGGTCTCCTACGAGCAGTACTTC.

This clone was picked up one time. The V call is TRBV6-5, the J call TRBJ2-2, with a possible D match to TRBD2 (6 bases). The CDR3 extends over 12 amino acids. Germline CDR1 reads MNHEY; CDR2 reads SVGAGI. V was shortened by 10 bases and J by 2 bases, with 8 bases between the two germline ends. CDR3 bases: TGTGCCACCGGGGGTAACACCGGGGAGCTGTTTTTT. It translates to CATGGNTGELFF.

The rearrangement joins TRBV25-1 to TRBJ2-5, with D possibly being TRBD2 (5 bases). Germline CDR1 and CDR2: MGHDK and SYGVNS. V lost 3 bases to trimming and J lost 4 bases, with 15 bases between them. The CDR3 covers 15 residues. CDR3 bases: TGTGCCAGCAGTGAGCCAAGAGGAGGTCCAGAGACCCAGTACTTC. Its translation: CASSEPRGGPETQYF.

The chain uses TRBV29-1 and TRBJ1-5, with 9 bases matching TRBD1. Germline V gene data show CDR1 as SQVTM and CDR2 as ANQGSEA. Germline trimming cut 7 bases from V and 3 bases from J; bases unmatched to any gene: 10. The CDR3 has 15 residues. Here the CDR3 reads CSASSGTGYNQPQHF. The DNA of the CDR3 is TGCAGCGCTTCATCCGGGACAGGGTACAATCAGCCCCAGCATTTT.

V gene TRBV24-1 combines with J gene TRBJ2-3; 7 bases fit TRBD1. Germline lookup yields CDR1 KGHDR and CDR2 SFDVKD. V was pared by 3 bases and J by 2 bases, with 7 bases of the junction left unmatched. This CDR3 is 16 amino acids long. The CDR3 DNA is TGTGCCACCAGTGATCGATCGGGACAGCACACAGATACGCAGTATTTT. Protein product: CATSDRSGQHTDTQYF.

The chain is built from TRBV9 and TRBJ2-3; TRBD2 matches 10 bases. CDR3 length: 17 residues. The V gene end was trimmed by 1 base and the J gene end by 0 bases; junction bases not matched to a gene: 5. Germline V lookup: CDR1 SGDLS, CDR2 YYNGEE. CDR3 in amino acids: CASSVHRLAGSTDTQYF. CDR3 coding DNA: TGTGCCAGCAGCGTACACAGACTAGCGGGTAGCACAGATACGCAGTATTTT. Full variable domain (missing parts from reference TRBV9 and TRBJ2-3): DSGVTQTPKHLITATGQRVTLRCSPRSGDLSVYWYQQSLDQGLQFLIQYYNGEERAKGNILERFSAQQFPDLHSELNLSSLELGDSALYFCASSVHRLAGSTDTQYFGPGTRLTVL.

The chain links TRBV27 to TRBJ1-4; tentatively, D is TRBD1 (5 bases). CDR3 size: 16 residues. V was trimmed by 8 bases and J by 3 bases, leaving 19 bases between them. In germline, CDR1 is MNHEY, CDR2 SMNVEV (reference sequence). The CDR3 coding sequence is TGTGCCAGCGGCCAACCGGGACGGGGGGCTAATGAAAAACTGTTTTTT. Its protein is CASGQPGRGANEKLFF.

The rearrangement links TRBV3-1 (or the pseudogene TRBV3-2) to TRBJ1-4, with D possibly TRBD1 on 6 matching bases. CDR3 length: 17 residues. The germline V gene encodes CDR1 LGHDT and CDR2 YNNKEL (reference sequence). The germline V and J ends were trimmed by 0 bases and 10 bases, with 21 bases remaining between them. The CDR3 region is CASSQDLRRGGNRKLFF. Written as DNA, the CDR3 is TGTGCCAGCAGCCAAGATCTAAGGAGAGGGGGTAATAGAAAACTGTTTTTT.

The rearrangement links TRBV14 to TRBJ2-1; TRBD2 matches at 7 bases. The germline CDR1 and CDR2 sequences are SGHDN and FVKESK. V was pared by 0 bases and J by 9 bases, with 11 bases of the junction left unmatched. The CDR3 extends over 16 amino acids. DNA for the CDR3: TGTGCCAGCAGCCAAGATCGGGGGAGGGCCAACCCTGAGCAGTTCTTC. Residues: CASSQDRGRANPEQFF.

V gene TRBV19 combines with J gene TRBJ2-3, with 8 bases identical to TRBD1. In germline, CDR1 is LNHDA, CDR2 SQIVND (reference sequence). Trimming cost V 5 bases and J 6 bases; bases outside gene matches: 7. The CDR3 runs to 14 residues. In nucleotides, the CDR3 is TGTGCCAGTAGTCTCGCGGGACAGGTTGATACGCAGTATTTT. This codes for CASSLAGQVDTQYF.

The V gene is TRBV11-3, the J gene TRBJ2-1; no clear D gene. This CDR3 has 13 amino acids. Per germline, CDR1 SGHNT and CDR2 YENEEA. The ends were cut back, 5 bases at V and 4 bases at J, with 9 bases in the middle. The CDR3 loop is CASSLYSYNEQFF. The CDR3 region has the DNA TGTGCCAGCAGCCTATACTCGTACAATGAGCAGTTCTTC.

This sequence joins TRBV7-8 and TRBJ2-1; the D is unclear. Germline V gene sequence: CDR1 SGHVS, CDR2 FQNEAQ. Deletions cut 2 bases from V and 8 bases from J, with 13 bases between. The CDR3 is 14 residues long. The CDR3 sequence: CASSLLPHRDEQFF. The CDR3, as DNA: TGTGCCAGCAGCTTATTGCCCCACCGGGATGAGCAGTTCTTC.

The gene calls are TRBV27 and TRBJ2-1; 8 positions agree with TRBD2. Germline CDR1 is MNHEY and CDR2 is SMNVEV (reference sequence). Unmatched junction bases numbered 14, after V lost 6 bases and J lost 7 bases. This CDR3 spans 16 amino acids. The chain's CDR3 is CASSSWGSGIENEQFF. CDR3 nucleotide sequence: TGTGCCAGCAGCTCCTGGGGTAGCGGGATAGAGAATGAGCAGTTCTTC.